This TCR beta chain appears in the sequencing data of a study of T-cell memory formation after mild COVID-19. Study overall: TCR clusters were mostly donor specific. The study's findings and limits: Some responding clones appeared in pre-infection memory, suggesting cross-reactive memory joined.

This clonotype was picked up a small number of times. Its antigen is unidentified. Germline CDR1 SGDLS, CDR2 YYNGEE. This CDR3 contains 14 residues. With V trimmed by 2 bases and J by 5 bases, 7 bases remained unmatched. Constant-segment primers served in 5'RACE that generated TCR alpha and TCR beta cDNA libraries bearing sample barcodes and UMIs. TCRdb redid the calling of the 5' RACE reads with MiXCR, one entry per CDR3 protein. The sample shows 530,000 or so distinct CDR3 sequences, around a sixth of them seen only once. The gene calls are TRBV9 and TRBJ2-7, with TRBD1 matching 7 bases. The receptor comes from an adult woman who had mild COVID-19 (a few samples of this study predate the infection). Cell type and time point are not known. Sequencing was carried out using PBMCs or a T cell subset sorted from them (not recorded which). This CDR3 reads CASSVGTVNNEQYF. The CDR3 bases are TGTGCCAGCAGCGTCGGGACAGTCAACAACGAGCAGTACTTC.